These T cell receptor beta chains were read from a single sample in a study of technical replicates of blood from a handful of donors. Here immunoSEQ multiplex PCR was the method, and the copy in TCRdb shows in-frame clones only, minus some. Counted here are 95,000 or so clones, 85% to 95% occurring once; the ten biggest clones make up almost 0.35%. The sequencing sample was made of T cells isolated from PBMCs. The source is a human donor in good health. Both conserved end residues are part of each CDR3. Clone size is stated in some rows and not others, as once, few, many or a class when expanded.

cdr3_aa,clone_size,j_call,v_call
CASSQLQESTEAFF,-,TRBJ1-1,TRBV4-2
CATSQVESYEQYF,once,TRBJ2-7,TRBV15
CASSFWDRGPEQYF,-,TRBJ2-7,TRBV28
CASSLEDSSYEQYF,-,TRBJ2-7,TRBV11-3
CASSITTGGAWGYTF,-,TRBJ1-2,TRBV6-5
CAWTSGRRADTQYF,-,TRBJ2-3,TRBV30
CASSSDRSVAFF,-,TRBJ1-1,TRBV5-1
CASSLQGEATEAFF,-,TRBJ1-1,TRBV6-5
CASAPWQSNEKLFF,-,TRBJ1-4,TRBV5-1
CASSYRQGWYSPLHF,-,TRBJ1-6,TRBV27
CTSSQEFLLAGVYEQFF,-,TRBJ2-1,TRBV1